This T cell receptor beta chain appears in the sequencing data of a study of cytomegalovirus exposure and HLA in healthy donors. TCRdb's copy holds only in-frame clones and misses some; the assay was immunoSEQ multiplex PCR. The sample includes some 120,000 clones, roughly 89% of them seen just once. Study findings and constraints: Rarity characterized most TCR sequences, yet some public TCRs appeared in many donors.

As for this clone: Its antigen remains unknown.

CDR3 length: 15 amino acids. The germline gives CDR1 MGHDK, CDR2 SYGVNS. V shed 1 base and J 3 bases; nucleotides not matched to a gene: 3. Sequenced material: PBMCs. The clonotype originates from a woman aged 18-35 years in good health and CMV-seronegative. The gene calls are TRBV25-1 and TRBJ1-1; 9 positions agree with TRBD1. CDR3 sequence: CASSESRTGDTEAFF. CDR3 sequence (DNA): TGTGCCAGCAGTGAATCCCGGACAGGGGACACTGAAGCTTTCTTT.